This T cell receptor (beta chain) was sequenced in a study of shared clonotypes between healthy human individuals. The study's findings and limits: Inspection by rarefaction showed sorted-subset sequencing to be incomplete despite large depth. Generally, estimated richness proved larger in naive subsets than it did in memory subsets. Read depth was anticipated to influence clonotype sharing among donors.

The method was immunoSEQ multiplex PCR; TCRdb's version includes in-frame clones alone and lacks a portion of them. In the table there are more than 550,000 clones, 90% of which are singletons. This CDR3 spans 11 amino acids. V lost 6 bases and J 8 bases, leaving 10 bases between the germline ends. Per the germline V gene, CDR1 is LGHNT and CDR2 is FRNRAP. Concerning this clone itself: The antigen is not known.

Sequenced sample: memory CD8+ T cells from PBMCs. Subset described: CD45RO+ cells pooled with CCR7-negative TemRA cells. This chain links TRBV12-5 with TRBJ1-1, with D hard to call. This TCR was sampled from a young man in good health. Some clones in this sample may be carry-over from other donors' samples. Here the CDR3 DNA reads TGTGCTAGTGGATGGAGAGGAGAAGCTTTCTTT. It yields the protein CASGWRGEAFF.